The TCR beta chain under discussion was sequenced for a study of T cells in Graves' hyperthyroidism and ophthalmopathy. Study results and caveats: Among thyroid clonotypes expanded above 0.001, most also appeared in blood.

This clonotype was found a few times. Antigen unknown. RNA transcripts gave rise to amplified TCR beta CDR3 regions. A first-round RT-PCR of the TCR CDR3 used the HTBI primer set. A single record per CDR3 protein comes from TCRdb applying MiXCR to the multiplex PCR reads. The profile covers 450,000 to 700,000 distinct CDR3 sequences, with approximately 44% appearing a single time and around 7.7% taken by the ten largest. Subjects aged 18 to 65 presented with newly diagnosed hyperthyroidism of less than 2 months' duration. Patients were excluded for uncontrolled infection, other autoimmune disease, pregnancy or lactation. Trimming took off 5 bases at V and 4 bases at J, with 17 bases between the two ends. The CDR3 loop spans 15 amino acids. Germline assignment: CDR1 MDHEN and CDR2 SYDVKM.

This TCR derives from a woman aged 18-30 years with Graves' hyperthyroidism. The chain employs TRBV28 and TRBJ1-1, with D tentatively TRBD1 (5 bases). Sequencing was done on a sample of peripheral blood or thyroid tissue (not recorded which). The CDR3 loop is CASSPPGDAGTEAFF. CDR3 DNA sequence: TGTGCCAGCAGTCCCCCCGGGGACGCGGGCACTGAAGCTTTCTTT.